The entry that follows covers one T cell receptor beta chain sequence. The antigen remains undetermined. This entry comes from a study of cytomegalovirus exposure and HLA in healthy donors. Study-level findings and limits: At a 0.05 false discovery rate, a later analysis found about 17,000 TCR beta sequences to be associated with HLA alleles.

V was pared by 3 bases and J by 4 bases, with 14 bases between. The CDR3 is 15 residues long. CDR1 LNHDA and CDR2 SQIVND come from the germline V gene (reference sequence). PCR was performed using 60 Vbeta and 13 Jbeta primers. Sequenced by immunoSEQ multiplex PCR; TCRdb stores in-frame clones only, minus some. This table holds nearly 200,000 clones, around 87% found once. The sample comprised PBMCs. The source is a man between 25 and 39 years old in good health and CMV-seronegative. The chain links TRBV19 to TRBJ2-3; a possible D gene is TRBD1 (6 bases). The CDR3 DNA follows: TGTGCCAGTAGTATGGTCACAGGGATCGCAGATACGCAGTATTTT. Residues: CASSMVTGIADTQYF.